A selection of T cell receptor beta chains follows, all from one sample in a study of cytomegalovirus exposure and HLA in healthy donors. TCRdb keeps only in-frame clones here, not all; method: immunoSEQ multiplex PCR. The profile shows tens of thousands of clones, 83% of them singletons. Sequencing input: PBMCs. These TCRs come from a man in his thirties or forties in good health and CMV-seronegative. Both conserved end residues are part of each CDR3. A D gene is named only where the DNA matches it firmly. Rows may omit the clone size; those that give it use once, few, many or a size class.

J gene | clone size | V gene | D gene | CDR3 protein | CDR3 DNA
TRBJ2-1 | NA | TRBV14 | TRBD2 | CASSQSGVGEQFF | TGTGCCAGCAGCCAAAGCGGGGTGGGTGAGCAGTTCTTC
TRBJ1-2 | NA | TRBV29-1 | NA | CSVDFGGGASGGYTF | TGCAGCGTTGACTTTGGCGGAGGAGCTTCTGGTGGCTACACCTTC
TRBJ2-5 | NA | TRBV5-1 | NA | CASSVGQTQETQYF | TGCGCCAGCAGCGTTGGACAGACCCAAGAGACCCAGTACTTC
TRBJ2-5 | NA | TRBV18 | NA | CASSTSGGVQETQYF | TGTGCCAGCTCAACATCGGGCGGGGTACAAGAGACCCAGTACTTC
TRBJ2-3 | NA | TRBV29-1 | NA | CSVLKLAALTDTQYF | TGCAGCGTCCTAAAACTAGCCGCTCTGACAGATACGCAGTATTTT
TRBJ1-1 | NA | TRBV6-5 | NA | CASSTTPTAWAFF | TGTGCCAGCAGCACTACCCCGACAGCGTGGGCTTTCTTT
TRBJ2-5 | once | TRBV6-1 | TRBD1 | CASTLGQGGLETQYF | TGTGCCAGCACACTAGGACAGGGGGGGTTAGAGACCCAGTACTTC
TRBJ2-7 | once | TRBV7-8 | NA | CASSFGPPRSQGRNEQYF | TGTGCCAGCAGCTTTGGACCCCCCCGCTCGCAGGGAAGGAACGAGCAGTACTTC
TRBJ1-6 | NA | TRBV7-9 | NA | CASSPPGTHNSPLHF | TGTGCCAGCAGCCCTCCGGGAACCCATAATTCACCCCTCCACTTT
TRBJ1-1 | once | TRBV7-9 | TRBD1 | CASSRDRGEAFF | TGTGCCAGCAGCCGCGACAGGGGAGAAGCTTTCTTT